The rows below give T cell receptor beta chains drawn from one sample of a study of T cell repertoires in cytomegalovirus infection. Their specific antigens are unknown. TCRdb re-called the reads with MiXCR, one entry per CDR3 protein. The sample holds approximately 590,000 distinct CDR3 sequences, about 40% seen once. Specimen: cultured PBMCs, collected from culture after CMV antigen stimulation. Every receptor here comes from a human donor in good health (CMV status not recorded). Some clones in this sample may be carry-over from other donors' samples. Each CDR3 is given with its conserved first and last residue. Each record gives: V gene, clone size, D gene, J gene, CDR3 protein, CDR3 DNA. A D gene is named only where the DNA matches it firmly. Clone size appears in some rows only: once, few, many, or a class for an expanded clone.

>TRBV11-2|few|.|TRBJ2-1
CASSLDFASEQFF
TGTGCCAGCAGCTTAGATTTTGCGTCAGAGCAGTTCTTC
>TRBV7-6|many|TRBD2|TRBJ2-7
CASSPKRKTSGEWYEQYF
TGTGCCAGCAGCCCCAAGCGAAAGACTAGCGGGGAATGGTACGAGCAGTACTTC
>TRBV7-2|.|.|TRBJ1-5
CASSPRVNQPQHF
TGTGCCAGCAGCCCCAGAGTCAATCAGCCCCAGCATTTT
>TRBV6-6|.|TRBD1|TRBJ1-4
CASRNDRVNEKLFF
TGTGCCAGCAGGAATGACAGGGTTAATGAAAAACTGTTTTTT
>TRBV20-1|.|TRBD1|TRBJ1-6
CSASLRGLDSPLHF
TGCAGTGCTAGCCTCAGGGGGCTGGATTCACCCCTCCACTTT
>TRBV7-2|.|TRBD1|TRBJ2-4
CASSFDRGAKNIQYF
TGTGCCAGCAGCTTCGACAGGGGAGCCAAAAACATTCAGTACTTC
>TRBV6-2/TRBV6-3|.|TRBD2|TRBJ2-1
CASSYSGTSIDNEQFF
TGTGCCAGCAGTTACTCCGGGACTAGCATAGACAATGAGCAGTTCTTC
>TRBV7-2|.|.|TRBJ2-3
CASSPGVSLRTDTQYF
TGTGCCAGCAGTCCGGGCGTATCCTTACGTACAGATACGCAGTATTTT
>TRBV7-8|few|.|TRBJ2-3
CASSKGGRPSGTQYF
TGTGCCAGCAGCAAAGGGGGGAGGCCCTCTGGTACGCAGTATTTT
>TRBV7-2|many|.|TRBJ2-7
CASSSRRGDRGPQSYEQYF
TGTGCCAGCAGCTCTAGGAGGGGCGACAGAGGCCCCCAATCCTACGAGCAGTACTTC
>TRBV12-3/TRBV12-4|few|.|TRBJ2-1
CASSLGIAYNEQFF
TGTGCCAGCAGTTTGGGTATAGCCTACAATGAGCAGTTCTTC
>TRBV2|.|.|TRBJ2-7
CASTPLGYEQYF
TGTGCCAGCACCCCATTAGGCTACGAGCAGTACTTC
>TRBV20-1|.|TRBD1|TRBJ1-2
CSAGRDSYGYTF
TGCAGTGCTGGCCGGGACAGCTATGGCTACACCTTC
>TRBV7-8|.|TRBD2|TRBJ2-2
CASSSGTSGRTGGELFF
TGTGCCAGCAGCTCTGGGACTAGCGGGAGGACTGGCGGGGAGCTGTTTTTT
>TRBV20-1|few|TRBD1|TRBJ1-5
CSASRTTGGDQPQHF
TGCAGTGCTTCGCGAACGACAGGGGGGGATCAGCCCCAGCATTTT
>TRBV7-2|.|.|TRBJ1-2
CASSLGWSSDYGYTF
TGTGCCAGCAGCTTAGGGTGGAGTTCCGACTATGGCTACACCTTC
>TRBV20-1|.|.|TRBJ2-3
CSAPTGGDTQYF
TGCAGTGCGCCAACCGGTGGAGATACGCAGTATTTT
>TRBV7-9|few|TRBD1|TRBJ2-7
CASSSGGSAFYEQYF
TGTGCCAGCAGCTCAGGGGGTAGCGCGTTCTACGAGCAGTACTTC
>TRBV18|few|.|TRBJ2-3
CASRDAQGQRDTQYF
TGTGCCAGCCGGGACGCGCAAGGACAAAGGGATACGCAGTATTTT
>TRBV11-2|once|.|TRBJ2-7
CASSFLQVGGSVFYEQYF
TGTGCCAGCAGCTTCCTCCAGGTGGGAGGTTCCGTGTTCTACGAGCAGTACTTC
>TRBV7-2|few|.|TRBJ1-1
CASSLAMGHTEAFF
TGTGCCAGCAGCTTAGCGATGGGCCACACTGAAGCTTTCTTT
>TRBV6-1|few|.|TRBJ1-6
CASSPGAAYNSPLHF
TGTGCCAGCAGTCCAGGGGCTGCCTATAATTCACCCCTCCACTTT
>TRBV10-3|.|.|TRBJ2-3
CAISEFQAGKRTDTQYF
TGTGCCATCAGTGAGTTCCAAGCAGGAAAACGCACAGATACGCAGTATTTT
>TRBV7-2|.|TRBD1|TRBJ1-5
CASSSSAGQGIQPQHF
TGTGCCAGCAGCTCCAGCGCTGGACAGGGTATTCAGCCCCAGCATTTT
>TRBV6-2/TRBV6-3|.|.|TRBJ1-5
CASSYSGSPQHF
TGTGCCAGCAGTTACTCGGGTAGTCCCCAGCATTTT
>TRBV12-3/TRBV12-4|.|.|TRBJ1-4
CASSLNSPNEKLFF
TGTGCCAGCAGTTTAAACAGCCCTAATGAAAAACTGTTTTTT
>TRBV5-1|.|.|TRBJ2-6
CASSFNRLVSGANVLTF
TGCGCCAGCAGCTTTAATCGATTGGTCTCTGGGGCCAACGTCCTGACTTTC
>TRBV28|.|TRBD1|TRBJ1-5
CASSLTGGFQPQHF
TGTGCCAGCAGTTTAACAGGGGGCTTTCAGCCCCAGCATTTT
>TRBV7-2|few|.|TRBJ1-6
CASSSRDGDSPLHF
TGTGCCAGCAGCTCGAGGGACGGAGATTCACCCCTCCACTTT
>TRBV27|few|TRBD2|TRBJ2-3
CASSPTPGVAGSTDTQYF
TGTGCCAGCAGTCCCACCCCGGGGGTAGCGGGAAGCACAGATACGCAGTATTTT
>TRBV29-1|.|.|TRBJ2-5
CSAAEWQGETQYF
TGCAGCGCTGCGGAATGGCAGGGCGAGACCCAGTACTTC
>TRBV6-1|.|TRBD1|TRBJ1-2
CASSEGTGGLFGYTF
TGTGCCAGCAGTGAAGGGACAGGGGGCCTTTTTGGCTACACCTTC
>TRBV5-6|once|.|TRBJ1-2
CASTSDGYGYTF
TGTGCCAGCACCTCAGACGGCTATGGCTACACCTTC
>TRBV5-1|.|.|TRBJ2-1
CASSLDQADYNEQFF
TGCGCCAGCAGCTTGGATCAAGCCGACTACAATGAGCAGTTCTTC
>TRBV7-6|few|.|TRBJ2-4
CASSSPVGAKNIQYF
TGTGCCAGCAGCTCCCCGGTCGGTGCCAAAAACATTCAGTACTTC